This TCR beta chain was obtained from a study of CD8 T cells in ankylosing spondylitis. The V gene end was trimmed by 3 bases and the J gene end by 5 bases; junction bases not matched to a gene: 13. Per the germline V gene, CDR1 is SGHVS and CDR2 is FQNEAQ. This CDR3 comprises 17 residues. With regard to this clonotype: Its antigen is unknown.

General study points: Reportedly, matched ankylosing spondylitis synovial fluid was significantly enriched for disease-linked clones.

In TCRdb, the 5' RACE reads were re-called with MiXCR into one record per CDR3 protein. This sample yields a few hundred thousand distinct CDR3 sequences, of which roughly 20% are seen a single time; around 12% belongs to the top ten. Sequencing was performed on blood, either unsorted or a sorted T cell fraction (not recorded which). The sequence came from a male donor with ankylosing spondylitis or in good health (not recorded which). V and J are TRBV7-8 and TRBJ1-2, with 9 positions matching TRBD1. CDR3 nucleotides: TGTGCCAGCAGCTTTCAGATGGGGACAGGGATAGAGTATGGCTACACCTTC. It is translated as CASSFQMGTGIEYGYTF.